This entry lists 13 T cell receptor beta chains sequenced from one sample in a study of blood T cell repertoires in COVID-19 (dated by TCRdb to the early 2020s). The library was prepared using the immunoSEQ multiplex PCR assay. Sourced from immuneACCESS, this table was stored by TCRdb with only in-frame sequences that have V and J called. A share of the clones is absent; for the studies checked, an unresolved V gene accounts for under half, and the remainder has no known explanation. For this sample the table gives roughly 120,000 clones, of which around 68% were detected only once. The ten largest clones capture 6% to 8% of the sample. The specimen sequenced was peripheral blood. These receptors all stem from a woman aged 55-70 years with acute or convalescent COVID-19.

The J gene is TRBJ1-4, the V gene TRBV5-1; 7 bases fit TRBD1. The germline V gene encodes CDR1 SGHRS and CDR2 YFSETQ. V lost 4 bases and J lost 3; bases outside the gene matches: 6. The CDR3 consists of 15 residues. As DNA, the CDR3 is TGCGCCAGCAGCAAGGAAGGGACAGCTAATGAAAAACTGTTTTTT. Its protein product is CASSKEGTANEKLFF.

The chain couples TRBV19 to TRBJ2-2; the match to TRBD1 covers 8 bases. The CDR3 covers 15 residues. V gave up 3 bases and J gave up 6 bases; unmatched junction bases: 6. In germline, CDR1 is LNHDA, CDR2 SQIVND (reference sequence). Written as DNA, the CDR3 is TGTGCCAGTAGTATGGGACAGGTGGGATCCGGGGAGCTGTTTTTT. It is translated as CASSMGQVGSGELFF.

The chain links TRBV6-5 to TRBJ1-6; unclear D gene. The CDR3 extends over 15 amino acids. CDR1 and CDR2 (germline): MNHEY, SVGAGI. V lost 7 bases, J lost 10 bases, and 20 bases lay in between. The CDR3 DNA sequence: TGTGCCAGCACCCGAGGGAGGGAGGTTAGGTCACCCCTCCACTTT. This codes for CASTRGREVRSPLHF.

This clone was recorded once. The chain links TRBV28 to TRBJ1-2; the D is unclear. CDR1 MDHEN and CDR2 SYDVKM come from the germline V gene. CDR3 length: 13 amino acids. The V end was cut by 2 bases, the J end by 5 bases, with 9 bases between. CDR3 in amino acids: CASSLGRIYGYTF. The CDR3 DNA sequence: TGTGCCAGCAGTTTAGGCAGGATATATGGCTACACCTTC.

The genes are TRBV5-4 and TRBJ1-1; the match to TRBD1 covers 9 bases. V shed 4 bases, J shed 1 base, and the junction held 5 bases outside the gene matches. The CDR3 covers 15 residues. Germline V gene data show CDR1 as SGHNT and CDR2 as YYREEE (reference sequence). The DNA of the CDR3 is TGTGCCAGCAGCGCCCCGGGACAGGGGAACACTGAAGCTTTCTTT. This translates into CASSAPGQGNTEAFF.

V is TRBV7-9 and J is TRBJ1-1, with TRBD1 identical over 9 bases. With 5 bases clipped from V and 4 bases from J, the junction kept 8 bases outside the gene matches. The germline V gene has CDR1 SEHNR and CDR2 FQNEAQ (reference sequence). The CDR3 is 15 amino acids. As DNA, the CDR3 is TGTGCCAGCAGCCCGCAACAGGGGGCCGGCACTGAAGCTTTCTTT. This sequence encodes CASSPQQGAGTEAFF.

This clone has just a few counts. This CDR3 is CASQQGTAGANVLTF. The CDR3 DNA reads TGTGCCAGTCAACAGGGTACCGCCGGGGCCAACGTCCTGACTTTC. This chain links TRBV19 with TRBJ2-6, with D perhaps TRBD1 (6 bases). CDR1 is LNHDA and CDR2 is SQIVND in the germline V gene (reference sequence). The CDR3 is 15 amino acids. V lost 8 bases, J lost 4 bases, and 15 bases lay in between.

The chain recombines TRBV5-1 with TRBJ2-2; 7 bases match TRBD1. V lost 6 bases and J lost 6; bases outside the gene matches: 5. The CDR3 consists of 13 residues. CDR1 is SGHRS, CDR2 YFSETQ, per germline. DNA for the CDR3: TGCGCCAGCAACCCAACAGGGGCCGGGGAGCTGTTTTTT. It is translated as CASNPTGAGELFF. Using reference TRBV5-1 and TRBJ2-2 for the parts outside the CDR3, the full variable domain is KAGVTQTPRYLIKTRGQQVTLSCSPISGHRSVSWYQQTPGQGLQFLFEYFSETQRNKGNFPGRFSGRQFSNSRSEMNVSTLELGDSALYLCASNPTGAGELFFGEGSRLTVL.

The chain links TRBV19 to TRBJ1-4, with D perhaps matching TRBD1 (5 bases). Trimming stripped 6 bases from V and 8 bases from J, with 25 bases between. CDR3 size: 17 residues. The V gene's germline CDR1 is LNHDA and CDR2 SQIVND (reference sequence). For the CDR3, the DNA is TGTGCCAGTAGCCTTATTTTTGGCGGCAGGGAAGGGGAAAAACTGTTTTTT. Amino acid sequence: CASSLIFGGREGEKLFF.

The chain uses TRBV3-1 (or the pseudogene TRBV3-2) and TRBJ1-3, with TRBD1 matching 8 bases. CDR1 and CDR2 from the germline V gene are LGHDT and YNNKEL (reference sequence). The CDR3 totals 14 residues. Trimming cost V 3 bases and J 2 bases; bases outside gene matches: 0. This CDR3 reads CASSQTGAGNTIYF. CDR3 sequence (DNA): TGTGCCAGCAGCCAGACAGGGGCTGGAAACACCATATATTTT.

This chain links TRBV10-3 with TRBJ2-5; D is perhaps TRBD1 (7 bases). Trimming stripped 6 bases from V and 5 bases from J, with 13 bases between. Per the germline V gene, CDR1 is ENHRY and CDR2 is SYGVKD. CDR3 size: 13 residues. CDR3 coding DNA: TGTGCCATCAGAACAGGGGAGGAGGAGACCCAGTACTTC. This gives the protein CAIRTGEEETQYF.

The chain carries TRBV12-3 or TRBV12-4 and TRBJ1-6; D call uncertain. V was trimmed by 1 base and J by 13 bases, leaving 11 bases between them. This CDR3 region has 13 residues. In nucleotides, the CDR3 is TGTGCCAGCAGTTTAGTGGAGGGAGGGCCCCTCCACTTT. Translation gives CASSLVEGGPLHF.

The chain carries TRBV6-2 or TRBV6-3 and TRBJ1-6; D remains ambiguous. Germline CDR1 is MNHEY and CDR2 is SVGEGT. The CDR3 extends over 16 amino acids. The V end was cut by 2 bases, the J end by 5 bases, with 13 bases between. The CDR3 spells CASSYPMTRHNSPLHF. The CDR3 DNA sequence: TGTGCCAGCAGTTACCCTATGACTCGGCATAATTCACCCCTCCACTTT.